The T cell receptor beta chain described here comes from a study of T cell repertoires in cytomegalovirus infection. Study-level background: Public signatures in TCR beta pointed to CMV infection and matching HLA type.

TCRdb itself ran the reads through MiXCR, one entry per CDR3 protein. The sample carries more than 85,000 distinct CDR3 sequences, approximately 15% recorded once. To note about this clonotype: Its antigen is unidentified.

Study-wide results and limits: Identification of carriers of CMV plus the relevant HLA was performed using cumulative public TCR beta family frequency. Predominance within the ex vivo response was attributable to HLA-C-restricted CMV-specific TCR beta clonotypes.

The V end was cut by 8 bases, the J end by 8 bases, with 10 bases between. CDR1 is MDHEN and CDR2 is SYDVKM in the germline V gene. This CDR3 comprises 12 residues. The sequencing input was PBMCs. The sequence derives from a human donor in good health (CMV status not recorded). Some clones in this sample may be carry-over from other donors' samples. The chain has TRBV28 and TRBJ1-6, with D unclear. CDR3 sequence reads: CASGDNHSPLHF. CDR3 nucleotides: TGTGCCAGCGGGGATAACCATTCACCCCTCCACTTT.